This T cell receptor beta chain was sequenced in a study of cytomegalovirus exposure and HLA in healthy donors. The overall study: Earlier work reported 110 million or so unique TCR beta sequences from 180 million or so T cells.

Regarding the study as a whole: Some TCR beta chains (more than 150 of them) were listed as cytomegalovirus-associated. Association of a missense DCLRE1C variant with TCR beta V- and J-gene trimming was reported in a later analysis. Rare sequences made up most TCRs, while some public TCRs were found in many donors.

The PCR ran on 60 Vbeta and 13 Jbeta primers. Data came from immunoSEQ multiplex PCR; TCRdb stores just in-frame clones and leaves some out. The data contain approximately 59,000 clones, 70% to 85% of them seen just once; the ten biggest clones take up 2.5% to 3.5%. This clone was counted a few times. As yet, its antigen is unknown. The V gene lost 4 bases and the J gene lost 3 bases, with 13 bases spanning the gap. CDR1 SGHRS and CDR2 YFSETQ come from the germline V gene. CDR3 length equals 14 residues. Sequenced sample: PBMCs. This sequence joins TRBV5-1 and TRBJ1-1, with TRBD1 as a possible D gene (6 bases). This TCR derives from a girl between 5 and 17 years old in good health and CMV-seropositive. The CDR3 spells CASSKTGAHTEAFF. CDR3 coding DNA: TGCGCCAGCAGCAAGACAGGAGCCCACACTGAAGCTTTCTTT.